This T cell receptor (beta chain) was sequenced for a study of blood T cell repertoires in COVID-19. Study-wide background: PBMCs, B-cell-depleted T cells, or T cells provided the cDNA or gDNA that made up the material.

V dropped 7 bases and J dropped 5 bases, with 8 bases sitting between them. The CDR3 has 11 residues. The V gene's germline CDR1 is DFQATT and CDR2 SNEGSKA (reference sequence). Here immunoSEQ multiplex PCR was the method, and the copy in TCRdb shows in-frame clones only, minus some. The repertoire includes tens of thousands of clones, more than 70% of them detected once, and about 26% sits in the top ten. The genes are TRBV20-1 and TRBJ1-4; D remains ambiguous. Sequencing was performed on peripheral blood. The TCR was taken from a woman of 80 years or more with acute or convalescent COVID-19. The CDR3 loop reads CSVVRNEKLFF. The DNA of the CDR3 is TGCAGTGTCGTCAGGAATGAAAAACTGTTTTTT.